This TCR beta chain was recorded in a study of beta chain features in type 1 diabetes. Study details: Patient and healthy donor groups were alike in age, gender and cell yields.

This clone occurred a few times. What was sequenced were expressed TCRB transcripts, since all of the isolated RNA had been reverse transcribed. It was found that naive, central memory and regulatory T cell samples averaged about 3.57 million reads. The data were produced by immunoSEQ multiplex PCR, yet TCRdb's version contains in-frame clones alone and is incomplete. The repertoire holds 300,000 to 450,000 clones, with about 19% as singletons. The clonotype originates from a young woman in good health. Material for sequencing was naive CD4+ T cells from blood.

CDR3 sequence reads: CASSLVPELNGYTF. The CDR3 nucleotides read TGCGCCAGCAGCTTGGTTCCAGAACTAAATGGCTACACCTTC. The chain recombines TRBV5-1 with TRBJ1-2; no clear D. Germline CDR1 and CDR2: SGHRS and YFSETQ. The CDR3 loop spans 14 amino acids. V lost 0 bases and J lost 6, with 12 bases in between.